This record covers a single TCR beta chain. The germline gene is not matched at one end of the junction; a read error may be the cause. Original processing methods: For nucleated cells, counts were estimated from reference gene primer amplification. Using immunoSEQ multiplex PCR, the repertoire was profiled, and TCRdb retains in-frame clones only, with some absent. V, J and clone size are taken as reported in that table, and D and trimming were inferred from the DNA itself. This sample has some 83,000 clones, with approximately 90% found just once. This specimen belongs to a study of blood T cell repertoires in COVID-19. Study-wide context: There were acute and convalescent COVID-19 samples, and they came from the United States, Italy and Spain. PBMCs, B-cell-depleted T cells, or T cells provided the cDNA or gDNA that made up the material.

The CDR3 totals 19 residues. Germline values: CDR1 PRHDT, CDR2 FYEKMQ (reference sequence). The gene calls are TRBV13 and TRBJ2-2; TRBD2 matches at 11 bases. The TCR was taken from a man in his fifties or sixties with acute or convalescent COVID-19. Sequenced sample: peripheral blood. The CDR3 sequence is CASSVGYLAGGRNTGELFF. In DNA form, the CDR3 reads TGTGCCAGCAGCGTAGGATACCTAGCGGGAGGACGAAACACCGGGGAGCTGTTTTTT.